The 10 T cell receptor beta chains below all came from one sample that was sequenced in a study of OX40 agonist ivuxolimab in advanced cancers. Clones were read by immunoSEQ multiplex PCR, and TCRdb kept only the in-frame ones, dropping some. The data show 100,000 or so clones, less than 95% seen once. The material sequenced was CD4+ or CD8+ T cells sorted from blood, taken in a trial of the OX40 agonist ivuxolimab. These TCRs come from an adult with an advanced solid tumor such as melanoma, head and neck, liver or kidney cancer.

The rearrangement joins TRBV5-8 to TRBJ2-3, with 7 bases identical to TRBD2. The V segment lost 3 bases and the J segment 5 bases; nucleotides outside the gene matches: 15. Germline CDR1 SGHTS, CDR2 YDEGEE. This CDR3 has 17 residues. CDR3 in amino acids: CASSSLDAREGKDTQYF. As DNA, the CDR3 is TGTGCCAGCAGCTCCTTAGACGCAAGGGAGGGGAAAGATACGCAGTATTTT.

The chain recombines TRBV7-8 with TRBJ1-5; the D is unclear. V gave up 5 bases and J gave up 4 bases, with 12 bases separating them. Germline CDR1 and CDR2: SGHVS and FQNEAQ. The CDR3 totals 14 residues. This CDR3 reads CASSKDGNNQPQHF. Here the CDR3 DNA reads TGTGCCAGCAGCAAGGACGGGAATAATCAGCCCCAGCATTTT.

V gene TRBV7-2 combines with J gene TRBJ2-1; possibly TRBD1 for D (5 bases). The CDR3 consists of 15 residues. Germline V gene data show CDR1 as SGHTA and CDR2 as FQGNSA. Trimming removed 2 bases at V and 9 bases at J, with 17 bases between. The CDR3 region has the DNA TGTGCCAGCAGCTTACGAGTACGTGGGGCTGGTGAGCAGTTCTTC. Its protein product is CASSLRVRGAGEQFF.

The rearrangement uses TRBV28 and TRBJ2-5, with D perhaps TRBD2 (6 bases). The CDR3 length is 16 residues. The V end lost 5 bases, the J end lost 5 bases, and 21 bases lay between the germline ends. The germline CDR1 and CDR2 sequences are MDHEN and SYDVKM. This CDR3 is CASSIGGAGLRETQYF. The CDR3 region has the DNA TGTGCCAGCAGTATAGGAGGGGCAGGGCTACGGGAGACCCAGTACTTC. Filled out from reference TRBV28 and TRBJ2-5, the complete variable domain reads DVKVTQSSRYLVKRTGEKVFLECVQDMDHENMFWYRQDPGLGLRLIYFSYDVKMKEKGDIPEGYSVSREKKERFSLILESASTNQTSMYLCASSIGGAGLRETQYFGPGTRLLVL.

This clone was seen only once. The chain uses TRBV27 and TRBJ1-2; D ambiguous. The length of the CDR3 is 14 residues. Trimming removed 1 base at V and 2 bases at J, with 8 bases between. Germline assignment: CDR1 MNHEY and CDR2 SMNVEV (reference sequence). The CDR3 nucleotides are TGTGCCAGCAGTTTATGGCCGGGGAACTATGGCTACACCTTC. Translation: CASSLWPGNYGYTF.

This chain joins TRBV10-3 and TRBJ1-2; TRBD1 agrees at 9 bases. Germline V gene lookup returns CDR1 ENHRY and CDR2 SYGVKD. The V and J ends lost 3 bases and 13 bases, in that order; junction bases with no gene match: 3. The CDR3 has 11 amino acids. The CDR3 sequence: CAISDRDRVTF. In nucleotides, the CDR3 is TGTGCCATCAGTGACCGGGACAGGGTCACCTTC.

The rearrangement links TRBV30 to TRBJ1-2; possibly TRBD1 for D (6 bases). Germline CDR1 GTSNPN, CDR2 SVGIG (reference sequence). The CDR3 runs to 20 residues. Trimming removed 3 bases at V and 7 bases at J, with 36 bases between. The CDR3 loop is CAWRAKQGPCSMGISGGYTF. CDR3 DNA sequence: TGTGCCTGGAGGGCCAAACAGGGTCCCTGTTCTATGGGGATTTCGGGTGGCTACACCTTC.

This clone was counted once. J is TRBJ2-3 and V is TRBV19; TRBD1 matches at 12 bases. V dropped 1 base and J dropped 5; count of bases not matched to a gene: 10. The germline gives CDR1 LNHDA, CDR2 SQIVND (reference sequence). The CDR3 has 18 residues. The CDR3 protein is CASSIGWRGQGARDTQYF. The DNA for the CDR3 is TGTGCCAGTAGTATAGGATGGAGGGGACAGGGGGCACGAGATACGCAGTATTTT.

The J gene is TRBJ1-2, the V gene TRBV18; TRBD1 matches at 7 bases. This CDR3 spans 14 amino acids. In germline, CDR1 is KGHSH, CDR2 LQKENI. V shed 5 bases and J 8 bases; nucleotides not matched to a gene: 11. In DNA, the CDR3 is TGTGCCAGCTCATCGCGGGGGGACAGAGGCGGCTACACCTTC. The encoded protein is CASSSRGDRGGYTF.

In its sample, this clone was seen once. The rearrangement links TRBV11-3 to TRBJ2-1; D is possibly TRBD1 or TRBD2 (5 bases each). V was pared by 1 base and J by 0 bases, with 7 bases between. Germline V gene data show CDR1 as SGHNT and CDR2 as YENEEA. The CDR3 is 15 residues long. The CDR3 sequence: CASSLGGFSYNEQFF. The CDR3 DNA reads as TGTGCCAGCAGCTTAGGGGGGTTCTCCTACAATGAGCAGTTCTTC.